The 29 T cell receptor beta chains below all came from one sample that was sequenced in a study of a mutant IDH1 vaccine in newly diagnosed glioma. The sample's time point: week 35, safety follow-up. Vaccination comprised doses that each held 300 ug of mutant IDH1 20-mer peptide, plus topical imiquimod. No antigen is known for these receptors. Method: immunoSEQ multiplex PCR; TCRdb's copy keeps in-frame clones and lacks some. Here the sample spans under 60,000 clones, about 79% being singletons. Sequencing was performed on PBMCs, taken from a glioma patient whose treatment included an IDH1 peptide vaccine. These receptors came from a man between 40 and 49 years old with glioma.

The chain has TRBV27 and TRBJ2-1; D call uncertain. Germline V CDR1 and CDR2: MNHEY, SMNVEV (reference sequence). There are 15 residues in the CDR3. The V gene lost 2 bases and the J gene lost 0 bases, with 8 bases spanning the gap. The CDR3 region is CASSLGRRSYNEQFF. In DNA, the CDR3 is TGTGCCAGCAGTTTAGGACGGCGCTCCTACAATGAGCAGTTCTTC.

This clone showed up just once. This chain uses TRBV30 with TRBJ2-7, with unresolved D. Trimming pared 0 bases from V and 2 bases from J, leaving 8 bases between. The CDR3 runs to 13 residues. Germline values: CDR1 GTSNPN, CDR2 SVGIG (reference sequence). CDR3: CAWSVRETYEQYV. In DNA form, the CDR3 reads TGTGCCTGGAGTGTAAGAGAAACCTACGAGCAGTACGTC.

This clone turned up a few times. The CDR3 protein is CATSRGGPYQPQHF. The CDR3 bases are TGTGCCACCAGCAGAGGGGGCCCTTATCAGCCCCAGCATTTT. This chain uses TRBV15 with TRBJ1-5; the D gene is possibly TRBD1 (5 bases). The CDR3 length is 14 residues. Germline assignment: CDR1 LNHNV and CDR2 YYDKDF (reference sequence). Trimming removed 1 base at V and 5 bases at J, with 9 bases between. Complete variable domain (other parts from reference TRBV15 and TRBJ1-5): DAMVIQNPRYQVTQFGKPVTLSCSQTLNHNVMYWYQQKSSQAPKLLFHYYDKDFNNEADTPDNFQSRRPNTSFCFLDIRSPGLGDTAMYLCATSRGGPYQPQHFGDGTRLSIL.

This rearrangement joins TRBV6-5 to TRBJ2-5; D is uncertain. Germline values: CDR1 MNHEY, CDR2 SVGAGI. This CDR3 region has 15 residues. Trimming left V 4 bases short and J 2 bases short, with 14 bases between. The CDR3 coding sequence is TGTGCCAGCAGTTCCGCCCTGGACCTACAAGAGACCCAGTACTTC. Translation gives CASSSALDLQETQYF.

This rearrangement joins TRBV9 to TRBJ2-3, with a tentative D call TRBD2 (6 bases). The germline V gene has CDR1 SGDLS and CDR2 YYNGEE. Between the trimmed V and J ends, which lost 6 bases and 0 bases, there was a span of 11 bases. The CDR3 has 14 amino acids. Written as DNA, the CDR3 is TGTGCCAGCACACGCGGGACCAGCACAGATACGCAGTATTTT. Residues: CASTRGTSTDTQYF.

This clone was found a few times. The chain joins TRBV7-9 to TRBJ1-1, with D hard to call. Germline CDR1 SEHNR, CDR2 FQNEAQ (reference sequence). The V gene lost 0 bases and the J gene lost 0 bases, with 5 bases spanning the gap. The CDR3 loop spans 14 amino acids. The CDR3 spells CASSLAGMNTEAFF. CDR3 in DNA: TGTGCCAGCAGCTTAGCCGGTATGAACACTGAAGCTTTCTTT.

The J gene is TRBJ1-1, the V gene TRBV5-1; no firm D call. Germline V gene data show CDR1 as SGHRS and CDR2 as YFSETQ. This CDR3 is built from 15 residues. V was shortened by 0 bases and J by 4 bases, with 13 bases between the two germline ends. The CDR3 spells CASSLEGTHSTEAFF. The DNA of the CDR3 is TGCGCCAGCAGCTTGGAGGGTACCCACAGCACTGAAGCTTTCTTT.

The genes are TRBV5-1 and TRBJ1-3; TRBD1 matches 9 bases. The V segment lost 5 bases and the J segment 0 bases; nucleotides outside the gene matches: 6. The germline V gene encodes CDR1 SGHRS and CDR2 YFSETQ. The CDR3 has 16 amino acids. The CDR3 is CASRTGTGLSGNTIYF. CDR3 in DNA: TGCGCCAGCAGAACCGGGACAGGGCTCTCTGGAAACACCATATATTTT.

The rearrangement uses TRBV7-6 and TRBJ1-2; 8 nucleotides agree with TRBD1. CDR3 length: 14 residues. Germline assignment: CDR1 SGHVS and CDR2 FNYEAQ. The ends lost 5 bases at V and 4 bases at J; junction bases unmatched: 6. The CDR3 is CASSPQGQVYGYTF. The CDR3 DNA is TGTGCCAGCAGCCCGCAGGGACAGGTCTATGGCTACACCTTC.

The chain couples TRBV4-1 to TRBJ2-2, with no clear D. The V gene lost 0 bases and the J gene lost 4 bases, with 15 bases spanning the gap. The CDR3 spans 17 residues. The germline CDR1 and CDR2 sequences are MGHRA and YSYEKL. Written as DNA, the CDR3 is TGCGCCAGCAGCCAAGACGCCGGCCTCCGTGGCACCGGGGAGCTGTTTTTT. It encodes CASSQDAGLRGTGELFF.

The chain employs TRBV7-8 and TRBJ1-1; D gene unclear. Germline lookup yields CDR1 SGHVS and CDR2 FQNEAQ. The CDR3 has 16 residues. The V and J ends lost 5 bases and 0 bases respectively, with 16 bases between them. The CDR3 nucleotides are TGTGCCAGCAGCGCCATCCAGGCGCATATGAACACTGAAGCTTTCTTT. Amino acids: CASSAIQAHMNTEAFF.

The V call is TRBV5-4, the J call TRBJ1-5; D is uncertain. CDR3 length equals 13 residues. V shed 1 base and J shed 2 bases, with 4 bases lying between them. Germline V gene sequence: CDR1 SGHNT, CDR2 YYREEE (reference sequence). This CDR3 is CASSLSGNQPQHF. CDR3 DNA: TGTGCCAGCAGCTTGTCCGGCAATCAGCCCCAGCATTTT.

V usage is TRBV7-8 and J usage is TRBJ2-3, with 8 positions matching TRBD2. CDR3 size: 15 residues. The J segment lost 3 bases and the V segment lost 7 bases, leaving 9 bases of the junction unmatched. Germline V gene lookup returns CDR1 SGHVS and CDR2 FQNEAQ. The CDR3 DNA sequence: TGTGCCAGCACGTTCGGGGGGGCCAGGACAGATACGCAGTATTTT. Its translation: CASTFGGARTDTQYF.

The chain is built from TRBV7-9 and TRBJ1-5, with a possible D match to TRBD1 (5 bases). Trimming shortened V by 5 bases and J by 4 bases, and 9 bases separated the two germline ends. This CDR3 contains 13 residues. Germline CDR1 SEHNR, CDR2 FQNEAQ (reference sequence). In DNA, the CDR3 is TGTGCCAGCAGCGGGACGGGAAATCAGCCCCAGCATTTT. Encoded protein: CASSGTGNQPQHF.

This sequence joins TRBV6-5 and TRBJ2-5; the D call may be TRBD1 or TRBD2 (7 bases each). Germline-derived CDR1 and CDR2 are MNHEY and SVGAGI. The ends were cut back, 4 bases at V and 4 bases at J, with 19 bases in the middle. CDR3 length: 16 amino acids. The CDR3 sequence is CASSSPTGRVGETQYF. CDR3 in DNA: TGTGCCAGCAGTTCACCGACAGGGAGGGTAGGAGAGACCCAGTACTTC.

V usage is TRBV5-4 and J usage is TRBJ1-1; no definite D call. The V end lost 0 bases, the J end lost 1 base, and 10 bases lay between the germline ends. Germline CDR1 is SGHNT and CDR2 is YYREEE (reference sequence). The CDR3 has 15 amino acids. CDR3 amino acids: CASSLGIGGNTEAFF. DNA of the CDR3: TGTGCCAGCAGCTTGGGTATTGGAGGGAACACTGAAGCTTTCTTT.

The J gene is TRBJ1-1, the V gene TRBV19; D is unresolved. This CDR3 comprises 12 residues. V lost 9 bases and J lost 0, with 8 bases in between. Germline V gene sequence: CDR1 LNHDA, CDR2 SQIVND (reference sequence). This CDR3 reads CASATLNTEAFF. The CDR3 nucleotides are TGTGCCAGCGCGACATTGAACACTGAAGCTTTCTTT.

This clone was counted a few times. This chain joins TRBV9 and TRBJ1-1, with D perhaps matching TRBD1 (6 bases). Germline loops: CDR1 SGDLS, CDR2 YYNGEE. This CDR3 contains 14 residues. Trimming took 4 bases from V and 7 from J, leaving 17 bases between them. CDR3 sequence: CASSTGGQRGEAFF. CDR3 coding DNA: TGTGCCAGCAGCACCGGGGGGCAAAGAGGTGAAGCTTTCTTT.

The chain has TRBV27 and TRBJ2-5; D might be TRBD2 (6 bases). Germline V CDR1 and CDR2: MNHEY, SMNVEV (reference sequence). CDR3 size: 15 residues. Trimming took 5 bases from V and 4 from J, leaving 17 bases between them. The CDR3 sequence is CASSPRGGIGETQYF. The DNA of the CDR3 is TGTGCCAGCAGTCCTCGAGGAGGGATAGGAGAGACCCAGTACTTC.

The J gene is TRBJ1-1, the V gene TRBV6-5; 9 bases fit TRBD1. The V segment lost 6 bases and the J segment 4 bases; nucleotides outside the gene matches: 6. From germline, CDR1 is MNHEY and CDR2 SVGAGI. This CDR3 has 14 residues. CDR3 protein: CASRRDRASTEAFF. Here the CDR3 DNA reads TGTGCCAGCAGGCGGGACAGGGCGAGCACTGAAGCTTTCTTT.

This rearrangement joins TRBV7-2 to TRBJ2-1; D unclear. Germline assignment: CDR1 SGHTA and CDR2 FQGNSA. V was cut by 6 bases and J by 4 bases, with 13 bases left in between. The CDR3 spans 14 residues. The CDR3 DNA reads TGTGCCAGCAGAGGAACTGACAATTACAATGAGCAGTTCTTC. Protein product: CASRGTDNYNEQFF.

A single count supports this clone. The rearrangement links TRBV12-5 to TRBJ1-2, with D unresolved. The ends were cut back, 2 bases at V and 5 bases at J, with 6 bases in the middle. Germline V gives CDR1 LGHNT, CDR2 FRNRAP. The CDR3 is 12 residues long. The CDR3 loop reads CASGLSLYGYTF. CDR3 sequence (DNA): TGTGCTAGTGGTTTGTCTCTATATGGCTACACCTTC. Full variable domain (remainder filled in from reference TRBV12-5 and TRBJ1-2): DARVTQTPRHKVTEMGQEVTMRCQPILGHNTVFWYRQTMMQGLELLAYFRNRAPLDDSGMPKDRFSAEMPDATLATLKIQPSEPRDSAVYFCASGLSLYGYTFGSGTRLTVV.

The CDR3 spells CASSHPGGGKVTNEKLFF. DNA for the CDR3: TGTGCCAGCAGTCACCCCGGAGGAGGAAAAGTCACTAATGAAAAACTGTTTTTT. V and J are TRBV2 and TRBJ1-4; D gene ambiguous. CDR1 is SNHLY, CDR2 FYNNEI, per germline. CDR3 length: 18 amino acids. Trimming shortened V by 5 bases and J by 2 bases, and 21 bases separated the two germline ends.

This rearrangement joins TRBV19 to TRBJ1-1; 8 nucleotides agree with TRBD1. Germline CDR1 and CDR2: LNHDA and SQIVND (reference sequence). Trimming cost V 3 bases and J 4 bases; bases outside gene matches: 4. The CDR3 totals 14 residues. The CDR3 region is CASSIVGQGTEAFF. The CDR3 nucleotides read TGTGCCAGTAGTATTGTAGGACAGGGCACTGAAGCTTTCTTT.

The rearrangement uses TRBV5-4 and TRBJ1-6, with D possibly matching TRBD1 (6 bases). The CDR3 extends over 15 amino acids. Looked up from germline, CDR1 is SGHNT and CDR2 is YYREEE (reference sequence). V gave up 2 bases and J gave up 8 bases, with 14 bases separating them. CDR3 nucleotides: TGTGCCAGCAGCTTAGGCCGGGCAGGGGATTCACCCCTCCACTTT. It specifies CASSLGRAGDSPLHF.

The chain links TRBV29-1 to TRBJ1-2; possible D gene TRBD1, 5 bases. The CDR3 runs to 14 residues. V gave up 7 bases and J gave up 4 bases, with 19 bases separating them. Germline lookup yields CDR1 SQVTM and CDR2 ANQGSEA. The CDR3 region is CSAITGTGAYGYTF. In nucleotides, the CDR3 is TGCAGCGCCATTACCGGCACAGGCGCCTATGGCTACACCTTC. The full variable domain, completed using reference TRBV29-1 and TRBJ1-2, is SAVISQKPSRDICQRGTSLTIQCQVDSQVTMMFWYRQQPGQSLTLIATANQGSEATYESGFVIDKFPISRPNLTFSTLTVSNMSPEDSSIYLCSAITGTGAYGYTFGSGTRLTVV.

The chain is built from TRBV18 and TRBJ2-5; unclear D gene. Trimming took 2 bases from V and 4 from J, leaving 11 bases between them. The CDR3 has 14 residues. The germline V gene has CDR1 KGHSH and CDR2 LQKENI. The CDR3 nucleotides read TGTGCCAGCTCACCAAACTCCCGAGGAGAGACCCAGTACTTC. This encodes CASSPNSRGETQYF.

The DNA of the CDR3 is TGTGCCAGCAGAACCGACAGGGGGAACACTGAAGCTTTCTTT. Protein: CASRTDRGNTEAFF. The chain joins TRBV6-5 to TRBJ1-1; 8 nucleotides line up with TRBD1. The CDR3 is 14 residues long. Trimming removed 6 bases from V and 1 base from J; junction bases left unmatched: 4. Germline-derived CDR1 and CDR2 are MNHEY and SVGAGI.

CDR3: CASSFGANTEAFF. The CDR3 region has the DNA TGCGCCAGCAGCTTCGGAGCCAACACTGAAGCTTTCTTT. This rearrangement joins TRBV5-1 to TRBJ1-1; D is uncertain. Germline assignment: CDR1 SGHRS and CDR2 YFSETQ. V was clipped by 2 bases and J by 2 bases, with 7 bases between them. The CDR3 is 13 residues long.